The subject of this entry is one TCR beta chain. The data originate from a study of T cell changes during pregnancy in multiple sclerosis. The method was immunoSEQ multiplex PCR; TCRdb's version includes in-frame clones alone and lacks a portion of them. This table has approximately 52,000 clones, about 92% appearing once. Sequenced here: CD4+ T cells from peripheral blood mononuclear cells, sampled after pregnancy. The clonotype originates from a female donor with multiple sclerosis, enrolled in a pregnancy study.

The CDR3, as DNA: TGTGCCAGCACGACAGCAGGAAACACCATATATTTT. It encodes CASTTAGNTIYF. This rearrangement joins TRBV6-1 to TRBJ1-3; tentative D call: TRBD1 (5 bases). The CDR3 has 12 residues. Trimming took off 7 bases at V and 4 bases at J, with 8 bases between the two ends. Germline V gene lookup returns CDR1 MNHNS and CDR2 SASEGT.